This TCR beta chain stems from a study of cytomegalovirus exposure and HLA in healthy donors. As for the study in general: There were nearly 120 million unique TCR beta sequences, drawn from roughly 200 million T cells, in an earlier analysis.

This CDR3 has 12 amino acids. Looked up from germline, CDR1 is GTSNPN and CDR2 is SVGIG (reference sequence). The germline V and J ends were trimmed by 0 bases and 4 bases, with 7 bases remaining between them. This PCR relied on a set of 60 Vbeta primers and 13 Jbeta primers. TCRdb's copy holds only in-frame clones and misses some; the assay was immunoSEQ multiplex PCR. The data contain roughly 110,000 clones, around three quarters of them seen just once; the ten biggest clones take up 2% to 3%. The origin of this receptor is a female donor in good health and CMV-seronegative. The sample comprised PBMCs. This sequence joins TRBV30 and TRBJ2-7, with D possibly TRBD2 on 5 matching bases. The CDR3 DNA sequence: TGTGCCTGGAGTGTACGGGGTTACGAGCAGTACTTC. Its translation is CAWSVRGYEQYF.